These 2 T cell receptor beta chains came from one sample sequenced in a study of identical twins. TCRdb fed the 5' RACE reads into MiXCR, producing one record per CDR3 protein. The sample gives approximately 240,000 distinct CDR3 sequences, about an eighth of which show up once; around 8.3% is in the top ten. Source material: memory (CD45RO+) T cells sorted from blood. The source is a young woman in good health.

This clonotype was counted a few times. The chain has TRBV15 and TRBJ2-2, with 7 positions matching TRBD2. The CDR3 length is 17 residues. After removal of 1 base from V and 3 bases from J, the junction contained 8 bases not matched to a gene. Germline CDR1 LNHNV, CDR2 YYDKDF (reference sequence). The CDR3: CATSRGIERGHTGELFF. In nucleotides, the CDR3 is TGTGCCACCAGCAGAGGAATCGAGCGGGGCCACACCGGGGAGCTGTTTTTT.

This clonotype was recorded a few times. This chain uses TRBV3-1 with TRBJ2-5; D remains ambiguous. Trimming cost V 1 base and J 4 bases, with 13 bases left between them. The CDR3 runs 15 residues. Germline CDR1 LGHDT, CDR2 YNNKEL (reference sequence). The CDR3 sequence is CASSQAIPARETQYF. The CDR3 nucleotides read TGTGCCAGCAGCCAAGCAATCCCCGCACGAGAGACCCAGTACTTC.